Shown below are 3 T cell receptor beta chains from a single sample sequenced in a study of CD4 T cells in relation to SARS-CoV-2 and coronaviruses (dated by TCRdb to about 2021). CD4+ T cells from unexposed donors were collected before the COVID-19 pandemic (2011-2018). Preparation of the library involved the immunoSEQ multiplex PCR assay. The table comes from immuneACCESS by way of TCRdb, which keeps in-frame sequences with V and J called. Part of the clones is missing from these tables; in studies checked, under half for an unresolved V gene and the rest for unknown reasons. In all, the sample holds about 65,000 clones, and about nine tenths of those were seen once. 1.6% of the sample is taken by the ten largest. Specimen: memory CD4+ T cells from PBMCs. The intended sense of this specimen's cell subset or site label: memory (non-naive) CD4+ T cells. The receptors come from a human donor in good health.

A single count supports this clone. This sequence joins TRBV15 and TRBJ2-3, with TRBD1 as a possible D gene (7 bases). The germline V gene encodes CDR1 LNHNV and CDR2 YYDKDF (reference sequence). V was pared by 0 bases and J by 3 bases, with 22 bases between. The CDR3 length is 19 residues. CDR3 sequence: CATSRDGGGAGGQTDTQYF. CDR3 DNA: TGTGCCACCAGCAGAGATGGAGGGGGCGCGGGTGGACAGACAGATACGCAGTATTTT. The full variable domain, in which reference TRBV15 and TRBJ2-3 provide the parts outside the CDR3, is DAMVIQNPRYQVTQFGKPVTLSCSQTLNHNVMYWYQQKSSQAPKLLFHYYDKDFNNEADTPDNFQSRRPNTSFCFLDIRSPGLGDTAMYLCATSRDGGGAGGQTDTQYFGPGTRLTVL.

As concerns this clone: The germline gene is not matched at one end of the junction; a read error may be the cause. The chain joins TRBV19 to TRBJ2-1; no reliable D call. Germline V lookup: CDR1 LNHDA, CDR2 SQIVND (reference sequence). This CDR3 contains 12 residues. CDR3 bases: TGTGCCAGTAGTATAGACTACTATGAGCAGTTCTTC. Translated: CASSIDYYEQFF.

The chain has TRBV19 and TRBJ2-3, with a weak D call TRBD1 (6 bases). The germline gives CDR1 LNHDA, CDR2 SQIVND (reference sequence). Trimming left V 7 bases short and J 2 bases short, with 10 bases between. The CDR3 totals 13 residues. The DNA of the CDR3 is TGTGCCAGTACCCAGGGACACACAGATACGCAGTATTTT. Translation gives CASTQGHTDTQYF.